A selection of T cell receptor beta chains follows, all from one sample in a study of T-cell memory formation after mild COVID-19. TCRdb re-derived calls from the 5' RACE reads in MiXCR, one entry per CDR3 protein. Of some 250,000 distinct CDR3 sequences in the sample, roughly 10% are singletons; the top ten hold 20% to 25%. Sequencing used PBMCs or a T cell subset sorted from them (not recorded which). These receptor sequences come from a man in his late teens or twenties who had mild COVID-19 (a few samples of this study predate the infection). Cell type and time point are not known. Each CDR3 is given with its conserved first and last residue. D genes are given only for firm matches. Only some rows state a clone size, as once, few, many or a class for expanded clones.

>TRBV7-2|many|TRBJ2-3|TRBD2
TGTGCCAGCAGCTTAGTTCTGGGGGGGATTTCAGATACGCAGTATTTT
CASSLVLGGISDTQYF
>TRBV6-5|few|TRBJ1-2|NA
TGTGCCAGCAGTTACTCGACCAGTTACTATGGCTACACCTTC
CASSYSTSYYGYTF
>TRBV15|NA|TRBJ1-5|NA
TGTGCCACCAGCAGAGAATGGGGGGCCCGTCAGCCCCAGCATTTT
CATSREWGARQPQHF
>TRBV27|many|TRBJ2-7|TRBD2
TGTGCCAGCATAGGCAGGGAGGGGTCCGAGCAGTACTTC
CASIGREGSEQYF
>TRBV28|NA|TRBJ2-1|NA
TGTGCCAGCAGCTCTCCGAGCTCCTACAATGAGCAGTTCTTC
CASSSPSSYNEQFF
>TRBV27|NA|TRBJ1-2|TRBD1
TGTGCCAGCAGTTCGGACAGGGGTCACTATGGCTACACCTTC
CASSSDRGHYGYTF
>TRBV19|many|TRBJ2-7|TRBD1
TGTGCCAGTAGTATTTACAGGGGGCAACTCTACGAGCAGTACTTC
CASSIYRGQLYEQYF
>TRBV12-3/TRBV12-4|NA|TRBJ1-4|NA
TGTGCCAGCACCCCTAAGGGTGTGAGATTTAATGAAAAACTGTTTTTT
CASTPKGVRFNEKLFF
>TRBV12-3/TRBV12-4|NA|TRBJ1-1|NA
TGTGCCAGCAGTTTAGAGACGGGGGACCGGAAGGGGGCTTTCTTT
CASSLETGDRKGAFF
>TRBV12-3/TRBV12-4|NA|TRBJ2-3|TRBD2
TGTGCCAGCAGTCCGATTACTAGCGGGGGTGATACGCAGTATTTT
CASSPITSGGDTQYF
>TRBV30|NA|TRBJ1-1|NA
TGTGCCTGGAGTCTTCAGGGCGAAGCGCAGACTGAAGCTTTCTTT
CAWSLQGEAQTEAFF
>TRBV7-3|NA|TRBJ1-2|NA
TGTGCCAGCAGCATGGACGGTGCTGGTGGCTACACCTTC
CASSMDGAGGYTF